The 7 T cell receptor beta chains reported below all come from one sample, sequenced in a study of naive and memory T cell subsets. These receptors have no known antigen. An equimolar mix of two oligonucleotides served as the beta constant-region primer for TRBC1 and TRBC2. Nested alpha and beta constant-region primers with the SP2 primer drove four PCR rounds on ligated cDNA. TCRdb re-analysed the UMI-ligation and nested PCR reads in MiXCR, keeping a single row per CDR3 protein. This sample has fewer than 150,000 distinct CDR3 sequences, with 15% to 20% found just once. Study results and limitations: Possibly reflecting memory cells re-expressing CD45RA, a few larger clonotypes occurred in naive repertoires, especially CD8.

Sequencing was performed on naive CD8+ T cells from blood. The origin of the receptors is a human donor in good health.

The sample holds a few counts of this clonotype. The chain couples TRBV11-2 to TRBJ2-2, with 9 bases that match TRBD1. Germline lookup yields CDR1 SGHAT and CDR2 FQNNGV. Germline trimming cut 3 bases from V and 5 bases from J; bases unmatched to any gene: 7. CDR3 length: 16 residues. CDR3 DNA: TGTGCCAGCAGCTTCCAGGACAGGGGAGGGACCGGGGAGCTGTTTTTT. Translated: CASSFQDRGGTGELFF.

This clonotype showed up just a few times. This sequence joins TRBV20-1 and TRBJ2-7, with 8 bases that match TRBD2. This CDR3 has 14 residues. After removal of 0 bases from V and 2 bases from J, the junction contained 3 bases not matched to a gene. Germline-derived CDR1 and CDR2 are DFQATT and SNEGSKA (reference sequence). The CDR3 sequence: CSARDGLAAYEQYF. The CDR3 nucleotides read TGCAGTGCTAGAGACGGACTAGCCGCCTACGAGCAGTACTTC.

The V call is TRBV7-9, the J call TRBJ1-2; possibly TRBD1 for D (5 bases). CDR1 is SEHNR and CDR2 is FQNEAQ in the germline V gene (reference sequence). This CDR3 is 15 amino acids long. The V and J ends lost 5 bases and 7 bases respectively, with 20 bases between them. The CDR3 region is CASSQGEGADSGYTF. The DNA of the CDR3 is TGTGCCAGCAGCCAGGGTGAGGGCGCAGATTCTGGCTACACCTTC.

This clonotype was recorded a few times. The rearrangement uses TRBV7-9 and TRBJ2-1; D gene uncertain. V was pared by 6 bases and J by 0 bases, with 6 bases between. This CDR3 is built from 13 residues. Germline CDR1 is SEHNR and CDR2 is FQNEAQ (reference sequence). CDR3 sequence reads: CASRETSYNEQFF. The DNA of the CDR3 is TGTGCCAGCAGGGAGACCTCCTACAATGAGCAGTTCTTC.

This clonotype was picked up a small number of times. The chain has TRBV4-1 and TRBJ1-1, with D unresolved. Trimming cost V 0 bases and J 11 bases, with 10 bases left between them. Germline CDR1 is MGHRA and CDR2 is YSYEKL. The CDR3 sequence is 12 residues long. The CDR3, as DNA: TGCGCCAGCAGCCAAGAGTATTTAGGGGCTTTCTTT. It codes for CASSQEYLGAFF.

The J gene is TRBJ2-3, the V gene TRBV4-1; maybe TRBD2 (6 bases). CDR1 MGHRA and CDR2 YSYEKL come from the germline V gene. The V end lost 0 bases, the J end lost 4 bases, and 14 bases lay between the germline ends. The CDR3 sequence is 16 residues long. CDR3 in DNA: TGCGCCAGCAGCCAAGATCCCTACGGGAGCGCAGATACGCAGTATTTT. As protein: CASSQDPYGSADTQYF.

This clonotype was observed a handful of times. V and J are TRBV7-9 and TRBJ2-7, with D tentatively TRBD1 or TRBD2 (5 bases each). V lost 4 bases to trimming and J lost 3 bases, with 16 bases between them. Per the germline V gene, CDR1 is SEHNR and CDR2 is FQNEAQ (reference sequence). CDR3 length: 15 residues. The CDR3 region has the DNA TGTGCCAGCAGCTGGCTCGGGGACGGAGTCTACGAGCAGTACTTC. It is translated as CASSWLGDGVYEQYF.